The 26 T cell receptor beta chains below were found in one sample sequenced in a study of T cells in Graves' hyperthyroidism and ophthalmopathy (dated by TCRdb to the late 2010s). The library relied on multiplex PCR. Sequencing used an Illumina HiSeq 2000. Amplification of TCR beta CDR3 regions was carried out from RNA transcripts. A first-round RT-PCR of the TCR CDR3 used the HTBI primer set with the Qiagen OneStep RT-PCR kit. TCRdb reworked the public reads: Q25 trimming with fastp, MiXCR clone assembly, productive beta chains retained. A single entry per CDR3 protein holds the most common genes and DNA from its merged rows. This sample is represented by around 300,000 distinct CDR3 sequences; roughly 15% of them were singletons. The ten largest clonotypes hold 6.5% to 10% of the sample. The specimen sequenced was blood. The receptor set was obtained from a woman between 35 and 50 years old with Graves' hyperthyroidism.

This clonotype was seen only a few times. The J gene is TRBJ2-5, the V gene TRBV15, with D perhaps TRBD1 (5 bases). CDR1 is LNHNV, CDR2 YYDKDF, per germline (reference sequence). The V gene lost 0 bases and the J gene lost 5 bases, with 7 bases spanning the gap. The CDR3 sequence is 13 residues long. The CDR3 here is CATSRDKGETQYF. DNA of the CDR3: TGTGCCACCAGCAGAGATAAGGGGGAGACCCAGTACTTC.

This clonotype has a count of ten or more. V usage is TRBV20-1 and J usage is TRBJ2-3, with unresolved D. This CDR3 region has 16 residues. The V gene's germline CDR1 is DFQATT and CDR2 SNEGSKA (reference sequence). Between the trimmed V and J ends, which lost 0 bases and 2 bases, there was a span of 15 bases. The CDR3 sequence is CSARDLGLGITDTQYF. The CDR3 coding sequence is TGCAGTGCTAGAGATCTGGGTCTGGGGATCACAGATACGCAGTATTTT.

The chain links TRBV29-1 to TRBJ2-7, with TRBD2 matching over 9 bases. J lost 2 bases, V lost 6 bases, and 8 bases had no gene match. The germline gives CDR1 SQVTM, CDR2 ANQGSEA. CDR3 length: 14 residues. The CDR3 spells CSVVAGAHPYEQYF. In nucleotides, the CDR3 is TGCAGCGTGGTAGCGGGAGCCCACCCCTACGAGCAGTACTTC.

Regarding this clonotype: Its ends do not fully match the called genes, so a read error is possible. The chain joins TRBV5-1 to TRBJ2-2; D remains ambiguous. Germline V gene data show CDR1 as SGHRS and CDR2 as YFSETQ. The CDR3 has 13 amino acids. The CDR3 region is CACRRSNTGELFF. The CDR3 DNA reads as TGTGCTTGCCGGCGGTCGAACACCGGGGAGCTGTTTTTT.

Note on this clonotype: Since a much larger clone is just one base distant, this may be a read error. This CDR3 is CATSSRGPNTRELFF. The DNA of the CDR3 is TGTGCCACCAGCAGCCGAGGCCCGAACACCAGGGAGCTGTTTTTT. The chain uses TRBV15 and TRBJ2-2; D call uncertain. CDR1 and CDR2 (germline): LNHNV, YYDKDF (reference sequence). The CDR3 contains 15 residues.

This clonotype was counted between two and nine times. The chain is built from TRBV12-3 or TRBV12-4 and TRBJ2-2; D gene unclear. V was pared by 2 bases and J by 4 bases, with 5 bases between. The CDR3 extends over 13 amino acids. The CDR3 loop is CASSLTRTGELFF. CDR3 nucleotides: TGTGCCAGCAGTTTAACCCGCACCGGGGAGCTGTTTTTT.

The sample holds many counts of this clonotype. This chain uses TRBV27 with TRBJ2-1; 10 positions agree with TRBD2. The CDR3 contains 15 residues. In germline, CDR1 is MNHEY, CDR2 SMNVEV (reference sequence). Trimming removed 8 bases from V and 6 bases from J; junction bases left unmatched: 10. CDR3 protein: CASGRVAGGGNEQFF. In DNA, the CDR3 is TGTGCCAGCGGCAGAGTAGCGGGAGGTGGCAATGAGCAGTTCTTC.

This clonotype has at least ten counts. The CDR3 DNA reads TGCAGTGCTAGAGATAGGGCAGGGGCGTGGGGCGACACTGAAGCTTTCTTT. Amino acid sequence: CSARDRAGAWGDTEAFF. The chain recombines TRBV20-1 with TRBJ1-1; possibly TRBD1 for D (6 bases). V was pared by 0 bases and J by 3 bases, with 20 bases between. The CDR3 contains 17 residues. Germline lookup yields CDR1 DFQATT and CDR2 SNEGSKA (reference sequence).

The V gene is TRBV27, the J gene TRBJ1-1; D is ambiguous. Germline V gives CDR1 MNHEY, CDR2 SMNVEV (reference sequence). V was shortened by 4 bases and J by 4 bases, with 19 bases between the two germline ends. The CDR3 totals 16 residues. CDR3 protein: CASSSSPPRASTEAFF. For the CDR3, the DNA is TGTGCCAGCAGTTCCTCCCCACCCCGGGCCAGCACTGAAGCTTTCTTT.

This clonotype has a count of ten or more. This sequence joins TRBV28 and TRBJ2-7; D is perhaps TRBD1 (6 bases). Germline V gives CDR1 MDHEN, CDR2 SYDVKM. Trimming removed 8 bases at V and 0 bases at J, with 14 bases between. This CDR3 comprises 14 residues. CDR3 coding DNA: TGTGCCAGCGTCAGGGGTCCGAGCTCCTACGAGCAGTACTTC. Protein sequence: CASVRGPSSYEQYF.

V is TRBV5-1 and J is TRBJ2-3; D gene unclear. The germline V and J ends were trimmed by 0 bases and 5 bases, with 1 base remaining between them. This CDR3 is built from 11 residues. The germline V gene has CDR1 SGHRS and CDR2 YFSETQ. The CDR3 nucleotides read TGCGCCAGCAGCTTGGTAGATACGCAGTATTTT. Its protein product is CASSLVDTQYF.

This chain links TRBV10-3 with TRBJ2-7; 9 nucleotides line up with TRBD1. Germline V CDR1 and CDR2: ENHRY, SYGVKD. Trimming cost V 10 bases and J 7 bases; bases outside gene matches: 14. CDR3 size: 14 residues. The DNA of the CDR3 is TGTGCCACTTGGCCGGGACAGGGATCATGGGAGCAGTACTTC. It codes for CATWPGQGSWEQYF.

At least ten counts were recorded for this clonotype. This chain connects TRBV7-2 to TRBJ2-7; TRBD2 is a possible D gene (6 bases). The V gene's germline CDR1 is SGHTA and CDR2 FQGNSA. The V and J ends lost 1 base and 3 bases respectively, with 13 bases between them. This CDR3 is 15 amino acids long. CDR3 DNA: TGTGCCAGCAGCTTAGGGGGAGGAGGAATCTACGAGCAGTACTTC. Its translation: CASSLGGGGIYEQYF. Together with reference TRBV7-2 and TRBJ2-7, the CDR3 gives the full variable domain: GAGVSQSPSNKVTEKGKDVELRCDPISGHTALYWYRQSLGQGLEFLIYFQGNSAPDKSGLPSDRFSAERTGGSVSTLTIQRTQQEDSAVYLCASSLGGGGIYEQYFGPGTRLTVT.

There are many counts of this clonotype. The CDR3 loop is CASSFPGQTNTEAFF. CDR3 nucleotide sequence: TGTGCCAGCAGTTTCCCGGGACAAACAAACACTGAAGCTTTCTTT. The chain couples TRBV6-2 or TRBV6-3 to TRBJ1-1; maybe TRBD1 (6 bases). Germline-derived CDR1 and CDR2 are MNHEY and SVGEGT. This CDR3 has 15 amino acids. The V and J ends lost 4 bases and 2 bases respectively, with 14 bases between them.

This clonotype was seen ten or more times. The chain employs TRBV28 and TRBJ2-2, with 7 bases fitting TRBD1. This CDR3 is built from 13 residues. J gave up 5 bases and V 5 bases, and 2 bases lay outside the gene matches. The germline gives CDR1 MDHEN, CDR2 SYDVKM. CDR3 coding DNA: TGTGCCAGCAGTCTGGGACAGACCGGGGAGCTGTTTTTT. It specifies CASSLGQTGELFF.

This clonotype was seen at least ten times. The chain couples TRBV18 to TRBJ1-2, with D perhaps TRBD1 (6 bases). Trimming left V 5 bases short and J 2 bases short, with 9 bases between. The CDR3 runs to 13 residues. Germline V gives CDR1 KGHSH, CDR2 LQKENI. The CDR3 bases are TGTGCCAGCTCAGCCGACAGGAACTATGGCTACACCTTC. This codes for CASSADRNYGYTF.

The rearrangement links TRBV19 to TRBJ2-2, with no clear D. Trimming left V 7 bases short and J 1 base short, with 13 bases between. This CDR3 comprises 15 residues. Germline V lookup: CDR1 LNHDA, CDR2 SQIVND (reference sequence). CDR3 residues: CASTTPQRNTGELFF. CDR3 sequence (DNA): TGTGCCAGTACCACCCCCCAGCGGAACACCGGGGAGCTGTTTTTT.

This clonotype occurred a few times. A read error may explain this, as a much larger clone is one base away. The V call is TRBV3-1, the J call TRBJ2-7; TRBD1 agrees at 8 bases. The V gene's germline CDR1 is LGHDT and CDR2 YNNKEL (reference sequence). V was pared by 0 bases and J by 6 bases, with 10 bases of the junction left unmatched. This CDR3 has 16 amino acids. CDR3 residues: CASSQDLTGEIGEQYF. The CDR3 nucleotides read TGTGCCAGCAGCCAAGATTTGACAGGGGAGATTGGCGAGCAGTACTTC.

This clonotype was observed a few times. This chain uses TRBV30 with TRBJ2-5, with a possible D match to TRBD2 (5 bases). Per germline, CDR1 GTSNPN and CDR2 SVGIG (reference sequence). The CDR3 has 14 amino acids. V lost 0 bases and J 5 bases, leaving 13 bases between the germline ends. The CDR3 sequence is CAWSVSPRRETQYF. CDR3 coding DNA: TGTGCCTGGAGTGTTAGCCCAAGGAGGGAGACCCAGTACTTC.

This clonotype has a count of ten or more. In DNA form, the CDR3 reads TGTGCCAGCAGCCAAGAACGGGGAGGGGACAGCAATCAGCCCCAGCATTTT. Protein sequence: CASSQERGGDSNQPQHF. The chain uses TRBV14 and TRBJ1-5; a possible D gene is TRBD1 (5 bases). The V and J ends lost 0 bases and 1 base respectively, with 13 bases between them. Germline CDR1 SGHDN, CDR2 FVKESK. The CDR3 contains 17 residues.

This clonotype was found a few times. The rearrangement joins TRBV19 to TRBJ2-1; D remains unclear. Germline CDR1 and CDR2: LNHDA and SQIVND (reference sequence). The ends were cut back, 1 base at V and 3 bases at J, with 7 bases in the middle. This CDR3 has 14 amino acids. The CDR3 sequence: CASSIAWGYNEQFF. Written as DNA, the CDR3 is TGTGCCAGTAGTATAGCCTGGGGCTACAATGAGCAGTTCTTC.

Only a few counts were recorded for this clonotype. The V gene is TRBV10-3, the J gene TRBJ1-6; TRBD1 matches 8 bases. Unmatched junction bases numbered 9, after V lost 7 bases and J lost 10 bases. Germline CDR1 reads ENHRY; CDR2 reads SYGVKD. The CDR3 is 14 amino acids. CDR3 protein: CAIKGTGGESPLHF. The CDR3 region has the DNA TGTGCCATCAAAGGGACAGGCGGGGAATCACCCCTCCACTTT.

This clonotype was detected only a few times. The rearrangement joins TRBV5-1 to TRBJ2-2, with D possibly TRBD2 on 6 matching bases. CDR3 length: 15 residues. The V end was cut by 4 bases, the J end by 1 base, with 11 bases between. The V gene's germline CDR1 is SGHRS and CDR2 YFSETQ. CDR3 amino acids: CASSADGGNTGELFF. The CDR3 DNA is TGCGCCAGCAGCGCAGACGGGGGGAACACCGGGGAGCTGTTTTTT.

This clonotype appeared a few times. The rearrangement uses TRBV18 and TRBJ1-3, with 8 bases that match TRBD1. This CDR3 contains 13 residues. Trimming cost V 2 bases and J 8 bases; bases outside gene matches: 2. Germline lookup yields CDR1 KGHSH and CDR2 LQKENI. In DNA form, the CDR3 reads TGTGCCAGCTCACCAGGACAGGGAGACACCATATATTTT. Translated, it gives CASSPGQGDTIYF.

This clonotype came up a few times. The genes are TRBV7-2 and TRBJ2-7, with D maybe TRBD1 (6 bases). V was cut by 0 bases and J by 3 bases, with 9 bases left in between. The CDR3 is made up of 14 amino acids. Germline V lookup: CDR1 SGHTA, CDR2 FQGNSA. DNA for the CDR3: TGTGCCAGCAGCTTAGCGGCGACAGGCTACGAGCAGTACTTC. Protein: CASSLAATGYEQYF.

This clonotype was detected many times. The rearrangement links TRBV29-1 to TRBJ2-3; D unclear. Germline V gives CDR1 SQVTM, CDR2 ANQGSEA. Deletions cut 1 base from V and 6 bases from J, with 5 bases between. The CDR3 covers 11 residues. This chain's CDR3 is CSVEVGDTQYF. CDR3 DNA: TGCAGCGTTGAAGTAGGGGATACGCAGTATTTT.